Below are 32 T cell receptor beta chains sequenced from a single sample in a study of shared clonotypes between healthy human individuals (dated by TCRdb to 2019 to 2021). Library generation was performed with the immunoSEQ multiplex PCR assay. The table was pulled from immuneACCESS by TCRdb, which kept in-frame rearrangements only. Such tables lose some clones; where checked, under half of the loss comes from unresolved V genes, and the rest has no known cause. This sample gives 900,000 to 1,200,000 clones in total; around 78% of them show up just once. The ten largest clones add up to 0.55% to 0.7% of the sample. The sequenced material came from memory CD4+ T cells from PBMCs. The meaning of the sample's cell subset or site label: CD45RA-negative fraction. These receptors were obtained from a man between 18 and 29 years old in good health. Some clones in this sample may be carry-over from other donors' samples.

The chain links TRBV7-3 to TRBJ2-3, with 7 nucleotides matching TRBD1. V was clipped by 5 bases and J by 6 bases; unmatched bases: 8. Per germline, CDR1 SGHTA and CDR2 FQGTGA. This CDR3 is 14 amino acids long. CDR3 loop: CASSRRGLGDTQYF. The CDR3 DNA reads TGTGCCAGCAGCCGTAGGGGGCTGGGGGATACGCAGTATTTT.

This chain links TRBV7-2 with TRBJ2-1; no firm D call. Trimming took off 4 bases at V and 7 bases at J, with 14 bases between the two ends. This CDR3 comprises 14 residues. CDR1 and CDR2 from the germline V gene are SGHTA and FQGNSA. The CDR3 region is CASSSPGMWNEQFF. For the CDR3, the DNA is TGTGCCAGCAGCTCGCCCGGAATGTGGAATGAGCAGTTCTTC.

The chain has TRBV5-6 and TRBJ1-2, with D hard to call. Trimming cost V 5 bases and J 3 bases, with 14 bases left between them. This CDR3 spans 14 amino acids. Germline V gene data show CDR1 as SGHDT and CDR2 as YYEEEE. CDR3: CASRRLGSDYGYTF. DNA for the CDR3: TGTGCCAGCAGGAGGCTGGGTTCTGACTATGGCTACACCTTC.

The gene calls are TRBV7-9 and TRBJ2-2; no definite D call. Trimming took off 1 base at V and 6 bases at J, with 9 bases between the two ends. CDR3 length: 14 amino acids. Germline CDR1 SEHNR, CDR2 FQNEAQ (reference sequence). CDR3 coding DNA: TGTGCCAGCAGCTTAGGATCGGCCGCCGGGGAGCTGTTTTTT. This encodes CASSLGSAAGELFF.

CDR3 sequence reads: CAWSAGTGEETQYF. CDR3 DNA sequence: TGTGCCTGGAGTGCTGGGACAGGGGAAGAGACCCAGTACTTC. The V gene is TRBV30, the J gene TRBJ2-5; 10 bases are a match to TRBD1. This CDR3 is built from 14 residues. The junction had 2 bases not matched to a gene; V was cut back by 1 base and J by 3 bases. Germline CDR1 is GTSNPN and CDR2 is SVGIG (reference sequence).

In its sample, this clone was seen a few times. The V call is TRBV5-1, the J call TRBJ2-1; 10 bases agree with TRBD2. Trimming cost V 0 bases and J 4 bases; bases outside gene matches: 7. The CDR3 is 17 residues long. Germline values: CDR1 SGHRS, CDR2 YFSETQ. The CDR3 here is CASSLVPSGSKYNEQFF. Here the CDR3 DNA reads TGCGCCAGCAGCTTGGTGCCTAGCGGGAGTAAATACAATGAGCAGTTCTTC.

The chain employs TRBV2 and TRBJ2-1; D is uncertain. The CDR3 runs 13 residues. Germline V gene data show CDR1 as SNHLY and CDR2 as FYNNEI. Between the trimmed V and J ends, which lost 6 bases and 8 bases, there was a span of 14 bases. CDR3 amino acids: CASRTGPSDEQFF. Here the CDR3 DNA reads TGTGCCAGCAGAACTGGGCCGAGTGATGAGCAGTTCTTC.

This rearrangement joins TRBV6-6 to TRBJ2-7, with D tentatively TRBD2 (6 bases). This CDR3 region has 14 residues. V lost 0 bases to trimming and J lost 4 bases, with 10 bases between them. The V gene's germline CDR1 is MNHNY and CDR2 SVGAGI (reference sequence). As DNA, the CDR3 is TGTGCCAGCAGTTACTCGACTGGGGGGTACGAGCAGTACTTC. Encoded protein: CASSYSTGGYEQYF.

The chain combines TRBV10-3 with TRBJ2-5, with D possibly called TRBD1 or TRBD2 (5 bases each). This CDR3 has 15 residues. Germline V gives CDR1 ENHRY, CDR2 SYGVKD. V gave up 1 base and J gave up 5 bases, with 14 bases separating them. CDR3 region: CAISEFRGQGETQYF. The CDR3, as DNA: TGTGCCATCAGTGAGTTCCGGGGCCAGGGTGAGACCCAGTACTTC.

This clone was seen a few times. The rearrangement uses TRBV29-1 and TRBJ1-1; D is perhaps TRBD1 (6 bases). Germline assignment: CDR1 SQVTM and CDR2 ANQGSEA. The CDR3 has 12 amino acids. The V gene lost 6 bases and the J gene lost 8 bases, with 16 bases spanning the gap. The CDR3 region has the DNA TGCAGCGTAGCCGCGGGGGCCAGGGAAGCTTTCTTT. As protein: CSVAAGAREAFF.

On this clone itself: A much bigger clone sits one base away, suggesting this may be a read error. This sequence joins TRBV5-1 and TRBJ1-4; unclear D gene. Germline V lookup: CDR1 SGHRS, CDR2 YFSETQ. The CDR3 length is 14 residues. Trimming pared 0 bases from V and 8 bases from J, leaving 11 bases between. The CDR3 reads CASSLDSPGEKLFF. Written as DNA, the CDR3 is TGCGCCAGCAGCTTGGATTCCCCAGGAGAAAAACTGTTTTTT.

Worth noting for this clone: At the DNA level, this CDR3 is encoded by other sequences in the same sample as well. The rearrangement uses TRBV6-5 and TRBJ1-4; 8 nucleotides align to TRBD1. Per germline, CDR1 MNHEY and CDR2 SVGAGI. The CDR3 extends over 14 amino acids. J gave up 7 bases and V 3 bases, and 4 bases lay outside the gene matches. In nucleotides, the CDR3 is TGTGCCAGCAGTTATACAGGGGGAGGTGAAAAACTGTTTTTT. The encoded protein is CASSYTGGGEKLFF.

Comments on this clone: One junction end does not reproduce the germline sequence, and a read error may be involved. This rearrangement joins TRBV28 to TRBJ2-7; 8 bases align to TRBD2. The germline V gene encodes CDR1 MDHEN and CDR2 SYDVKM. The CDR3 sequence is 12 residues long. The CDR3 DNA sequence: TGTGCCAGCAGGGGGCCGGGGGGGTCCATCTCCTTC. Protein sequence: CASRGPGGSISF.

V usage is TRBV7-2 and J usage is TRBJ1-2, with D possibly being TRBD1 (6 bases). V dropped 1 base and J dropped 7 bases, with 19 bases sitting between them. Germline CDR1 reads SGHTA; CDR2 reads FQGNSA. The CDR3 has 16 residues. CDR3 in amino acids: CASSLDPQGTFRGYTF. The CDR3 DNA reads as TGTGCCAGCAGCTTAGACCCACAGGGTACGTTTCGTGGCTACACCTTC. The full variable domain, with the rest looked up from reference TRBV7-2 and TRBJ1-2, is GAGVSQSPSNKVTEKGKDVELRCDPISGHTALYWYRQSLGQGLEFLIYFQGNSAPDKSGLPSDRFSAERTGGSVSTLTIQRTQQEDSAVYLCASSLDPQGTFRGYTFGSGTRLTVV.

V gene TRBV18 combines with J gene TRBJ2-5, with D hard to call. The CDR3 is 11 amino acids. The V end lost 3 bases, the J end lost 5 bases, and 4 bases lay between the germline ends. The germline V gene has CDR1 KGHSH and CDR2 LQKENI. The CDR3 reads CASSPIETQYF. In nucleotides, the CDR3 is TGTGCCAGCTCACCGATCGAGACCCAGTACTTC.

The CDR3 sequence: CASSQAPPGQGPSPQETQYF. CDR3 DNA sequence: TGCGCCAGCAGCCAGGCCCCCCCGGGACAGGGTCCCTCCCCTCAAGAGACCCAGTACTTC. The genes are TRBV4-3 and TRBJ2-5; 9 bases are a match to TRBD1. The CDR3 spans 20 residues. The V gene end was trimmed by 3 bases and the J gene end by 2 bases; junction bases not matched to a gene: 19. Germline assignment: CDR1 LGHNA and CDR2 YSLEER.

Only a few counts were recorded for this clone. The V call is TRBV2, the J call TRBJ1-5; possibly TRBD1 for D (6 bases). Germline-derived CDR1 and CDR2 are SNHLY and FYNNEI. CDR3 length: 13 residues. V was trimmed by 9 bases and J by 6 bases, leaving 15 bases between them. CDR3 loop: CARSSGGGQPQHF. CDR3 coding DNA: TGTGCCAGATCATCGGGGGGCGGTCAGCCCCAGCATTTT.

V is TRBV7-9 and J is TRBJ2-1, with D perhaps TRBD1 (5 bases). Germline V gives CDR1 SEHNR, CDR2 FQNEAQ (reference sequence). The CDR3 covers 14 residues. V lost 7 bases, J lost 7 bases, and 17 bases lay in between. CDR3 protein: CASTPGWPFNEQFF. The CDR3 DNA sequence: TGTGCCAGCACCCCAGGGTGGCCTTTTAATGAGCAGTTCTTC.

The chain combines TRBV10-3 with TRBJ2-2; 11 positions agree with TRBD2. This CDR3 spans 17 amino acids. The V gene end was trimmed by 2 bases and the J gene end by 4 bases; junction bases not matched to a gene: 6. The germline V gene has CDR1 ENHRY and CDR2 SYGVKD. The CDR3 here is CAISELDSGRATGELFF. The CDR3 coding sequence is TGTGCCATCAGTGAGCTAGATAGCGGGAGGGCCACCGGGGAGCTGTTTTTT.

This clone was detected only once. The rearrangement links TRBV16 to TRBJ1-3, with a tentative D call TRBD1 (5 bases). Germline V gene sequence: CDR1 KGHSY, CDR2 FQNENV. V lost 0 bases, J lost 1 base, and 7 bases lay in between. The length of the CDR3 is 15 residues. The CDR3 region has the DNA TGTGCCAGCAGCCAATCAGGGGCATCTGGAAACACCATATATTTT. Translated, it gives CASSQSGASGNTIYF.

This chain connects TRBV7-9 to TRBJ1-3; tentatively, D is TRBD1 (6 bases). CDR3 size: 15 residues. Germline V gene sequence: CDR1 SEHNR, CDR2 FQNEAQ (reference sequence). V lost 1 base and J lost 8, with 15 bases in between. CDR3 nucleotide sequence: TGTGCCAGCAGCTTAGTCGGGGGGCAGAGGGACACCATATATTTT. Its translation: CASSLVGGQRDTIYF.

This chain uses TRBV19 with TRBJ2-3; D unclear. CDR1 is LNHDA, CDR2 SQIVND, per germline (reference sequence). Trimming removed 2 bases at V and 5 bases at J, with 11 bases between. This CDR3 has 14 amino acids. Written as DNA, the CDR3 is TGTGCCAGTAGTATAAATCGGCCCCGAGATACGCAGTATTTT. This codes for CASSINRPRDTQYF.

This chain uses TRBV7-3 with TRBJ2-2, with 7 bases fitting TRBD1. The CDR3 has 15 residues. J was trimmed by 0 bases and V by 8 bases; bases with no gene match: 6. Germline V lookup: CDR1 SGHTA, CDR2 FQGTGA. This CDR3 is CASGQQGANTGELFF. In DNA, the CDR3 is TGTGCCAGCGGTCAGCAGGGGGCGAACACCGGGGAGCTGTTTTTT.

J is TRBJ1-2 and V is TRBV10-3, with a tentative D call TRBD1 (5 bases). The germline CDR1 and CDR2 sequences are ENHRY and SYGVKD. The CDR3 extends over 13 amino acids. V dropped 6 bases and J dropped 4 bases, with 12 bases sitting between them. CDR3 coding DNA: TGTGCCATCAGGCCGGGACTCCGCTATGGCTACACCTTC. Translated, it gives CAIRPGLRYGYTF.

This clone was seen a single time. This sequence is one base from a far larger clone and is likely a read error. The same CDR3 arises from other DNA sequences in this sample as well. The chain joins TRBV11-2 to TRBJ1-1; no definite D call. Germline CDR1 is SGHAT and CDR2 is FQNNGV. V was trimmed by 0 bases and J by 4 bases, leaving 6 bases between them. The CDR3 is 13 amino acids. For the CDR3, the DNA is TGTGCCAGCAGCTTAGAGCGGGGCACTGAAGCTTTCTTT. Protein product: CASSLERGTEAFF.

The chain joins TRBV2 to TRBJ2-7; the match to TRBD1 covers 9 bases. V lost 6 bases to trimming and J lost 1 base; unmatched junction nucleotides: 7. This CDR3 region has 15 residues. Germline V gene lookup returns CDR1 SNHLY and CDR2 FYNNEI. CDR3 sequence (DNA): TGTGCCAGCAGCGCAGTGGGACAGGGTTCCTACGAGCAGTACTTC. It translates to CASSAVGQGSYEQYF.

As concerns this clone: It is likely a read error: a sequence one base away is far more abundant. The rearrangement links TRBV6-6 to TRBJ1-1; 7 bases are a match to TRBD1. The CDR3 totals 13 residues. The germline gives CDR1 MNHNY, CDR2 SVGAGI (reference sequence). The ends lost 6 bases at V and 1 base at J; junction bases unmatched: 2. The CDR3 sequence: CASSRQGNTEAFF. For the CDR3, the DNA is TGTGCCAGCAGCCGACAGGGGAACACTGAAGCTTTCTTT.

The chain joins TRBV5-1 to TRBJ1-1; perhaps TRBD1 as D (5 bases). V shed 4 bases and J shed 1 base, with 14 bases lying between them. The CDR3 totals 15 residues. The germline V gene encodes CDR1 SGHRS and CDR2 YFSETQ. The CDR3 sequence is CASSIQGQTNTEAFF. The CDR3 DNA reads TGCGCCAGCAGCATCCAAGGACAAACGAACACTGAAGCTTTCTTT.

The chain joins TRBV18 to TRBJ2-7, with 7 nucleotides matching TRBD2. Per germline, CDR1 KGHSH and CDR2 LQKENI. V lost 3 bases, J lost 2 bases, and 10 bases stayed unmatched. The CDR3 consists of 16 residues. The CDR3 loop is CASSPNTGTNTYEQYF. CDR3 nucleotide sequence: TGTGCCAGCTCACCTAACACCGGGACTAACACCTACGAGCAGTACTTC. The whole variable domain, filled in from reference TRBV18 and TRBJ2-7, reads NAGVMQNPRHLVRRRGQEARLRCSPMKGHSHVYWYRQLPEEGLKFMVYLQKENIIDESGMPKERFSAEFPKEGPSILRIQQVVRGDSAAYFCASSPNTGTNTYEQYFGPGTRLTVT.

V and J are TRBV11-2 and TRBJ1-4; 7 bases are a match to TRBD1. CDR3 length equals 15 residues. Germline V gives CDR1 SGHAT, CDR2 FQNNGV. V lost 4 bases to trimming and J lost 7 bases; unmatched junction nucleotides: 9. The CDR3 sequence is CASSSRTGGAEKLFF. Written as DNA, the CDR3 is TGTGCCAGCAGCTCTAGGACAGGAGGGGCTGAAAAACTGTTTTTT.

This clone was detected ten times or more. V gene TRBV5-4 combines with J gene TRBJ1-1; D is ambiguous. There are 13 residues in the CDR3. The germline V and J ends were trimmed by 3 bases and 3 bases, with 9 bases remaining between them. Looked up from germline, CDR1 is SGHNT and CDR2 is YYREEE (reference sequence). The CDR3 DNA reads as TGTGCCAGCAGCTCTTCCCTGTACACTGAAGCTTTCTTT. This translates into CASSSSLYTEAFF.

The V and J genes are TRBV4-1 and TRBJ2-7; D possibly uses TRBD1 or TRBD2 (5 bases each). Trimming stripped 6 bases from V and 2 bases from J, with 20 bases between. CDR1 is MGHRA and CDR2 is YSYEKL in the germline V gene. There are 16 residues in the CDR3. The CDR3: CASRANPGRGTYEQYF. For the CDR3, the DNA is TGCGCCAGCAGAGCAAACCCGGGACGGGGAACCTACGAGCAGTACTTC.